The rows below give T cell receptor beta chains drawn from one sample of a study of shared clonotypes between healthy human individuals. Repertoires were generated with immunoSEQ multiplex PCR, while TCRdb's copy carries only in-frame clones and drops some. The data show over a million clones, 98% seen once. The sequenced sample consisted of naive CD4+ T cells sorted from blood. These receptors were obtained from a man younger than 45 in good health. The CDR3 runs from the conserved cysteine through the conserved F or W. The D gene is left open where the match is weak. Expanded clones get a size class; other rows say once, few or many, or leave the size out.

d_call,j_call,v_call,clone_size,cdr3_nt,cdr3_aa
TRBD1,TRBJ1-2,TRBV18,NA,TGTGCCAGCTCACCACCGGGCAGGGGGCTGAACTTGGGCTACACCTTC,CASSPPGRGLNLGYTF
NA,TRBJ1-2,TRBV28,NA,TGTGCCAGCAGTTTACCCCCTCGGGGGACCTATGGCTACACCTTC,CASSLPPRGTYGYTF
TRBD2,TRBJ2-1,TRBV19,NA,TGTGCCAGTAGTAGGCTAGCGGGAGGTGACAATGAGCAGTTCTTC,CASSRLAGGDNEQFF
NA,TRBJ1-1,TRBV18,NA,TGTGCCAGCTCACCCCCCGGAGGGAAAACTGAAGCTTTCTTT,CASSPPGGKTEAFF
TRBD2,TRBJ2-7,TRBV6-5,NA,TGTGCCAGCAGTTACTTTTGGGCTAGCGGGATGAGCGAGCAGTACTTC,CASSYFWASGMSEQYF
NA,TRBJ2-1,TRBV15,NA,TGTGCCACCAGCAGAGATATCGGGCATGAGCAGTTCTTC,CATSRDIGHEQFF
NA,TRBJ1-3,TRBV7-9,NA,TGTGCCAGCAGCTTAGTTTACACCGGAAACACCATATATTTT,CASSLVYTGNTIYF
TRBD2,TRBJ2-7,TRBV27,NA,TGTGCCAGCAGTTTAGGGGGAGGGAGCTCCTACGAGCAGTACTTC,CASSLGGGSSYEQYF
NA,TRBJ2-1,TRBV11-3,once,TGTGCCAGCAGCTTAGAACGCTCCGTCCCGGGGAATGAGCAGTTCTTC,CASSLERSVPGNEQFF
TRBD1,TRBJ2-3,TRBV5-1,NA,TGCGCCAGCAGCTTGGGGGCAGGGGGTGCGACAGATACGCAGTATTTT,CASSLGAGGATDTQYF
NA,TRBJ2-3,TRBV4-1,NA,TGCGCCAGCAGCCAAGGGGGGGCGGGGAATACAGATACGCAGTATTTT,CASSQGGAGNTDTQYF
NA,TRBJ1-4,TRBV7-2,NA,TGTGCCAGCAGCTTACTGGGCCGAGGCAGTGTGGTGGGAAATGAAAAACTGTTTTTT,CASSLLGRGSVVGNEKLFF
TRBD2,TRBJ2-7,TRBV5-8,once,TGTGCCAGCAGCCCCTGGGTAGCGGGAGGATACTACGAGCAGTACTTC,CASSPWVAGGYYEQYF
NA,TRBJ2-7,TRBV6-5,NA,TGTGCCAGCAGTTCACAGGGAGCCTACTACGGGCAGTACTTC,CASSSQGAYYGQYF
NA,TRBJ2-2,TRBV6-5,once,TGTGCCAGCATCCCGGCGGGGAACACCGGGGAGCTGTTTTTT,CASIPAGNTGELFF
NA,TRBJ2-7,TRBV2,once,TGTGCCAGCACCACACGGGGTCACGAGCAGTACTTC,CASTTRGHEQYF
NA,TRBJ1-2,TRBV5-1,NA,TGCGCCAGCAGCGAAGCGTGGGGGAAGTATGGCTACACCTTC,CASSEAWGKYGYTF
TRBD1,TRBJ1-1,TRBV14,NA,TGTGCCAGCAGCCAAGTAGACAGGGGAGGAACTGAAGCTTTCTTT,CASSQVDRGGTEAFF
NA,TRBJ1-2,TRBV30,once,TGTGCCTGGAGTGTCTTGGACGGATATGGCTACACCTTC,CAWSVLDGYGYTF
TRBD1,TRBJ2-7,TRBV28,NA,TGTGCCAGCAGTTCCATATTATACGAGACAGGGGGCTACGAGCAGTACTTC,CASSSILYETGGYEQYF
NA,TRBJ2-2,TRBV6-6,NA,TGTGCCAGCAGACAGGTGTTGACCGGGGAGCTGTTTTTT,CASRQVLTGELFF
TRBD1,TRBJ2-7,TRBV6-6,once,TGTGCCAGCAGCACCGATGACAGGGGGCCCTACGAGCAGTACTTC,CASSTDDRGPYEQYF
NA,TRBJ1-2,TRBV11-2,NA,TGTGCCAGCAGCGCAGGTCCGGGGGGCGCGAACTATGGCTACACCTTC,CASSAGPGGANYGYTF
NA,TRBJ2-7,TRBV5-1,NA,TGCGCCAGCAGCTTGGATCAGGCTTCTTCCGAGCAGTACTTC,CASSLDQASSEQYF
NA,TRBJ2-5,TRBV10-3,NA,TGTGCCATCAGTGTTTCCGGAGAAGAGACCCAGTACTTC,CAISVSGEETQYF
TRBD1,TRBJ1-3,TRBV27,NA,TGTGCCAGCAGTTTCCAGGGGGCGCTCGGAAACACCATATATTTT,CASSFQGALGNTIYF
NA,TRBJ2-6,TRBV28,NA,TGTGCCAGCAGTTTTCAGGTACCCGGCTCTGGGGCCAACGTCCTGACTTTC,CASSFQVPGSGANVLTF
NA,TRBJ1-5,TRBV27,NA,TGTGCCAGCAGTTTAACCCCCCCAGGCCCCGTCCAGCCCCAGCATTTT,CASSLTPPGPVQPQHF
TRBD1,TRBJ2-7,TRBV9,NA,TGTGCCAGCAGCAAAGGACAGGGGGGCCCCTACGAGCAGTACTTC,CASSKGQGGPYEQYF
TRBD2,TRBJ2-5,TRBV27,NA,TGTGCCAGCAGTCCCTGGTTAGCGGGAGGCCTCGGGGAGACCCAGTACTTC,CASSPWLAGGLGETQYF
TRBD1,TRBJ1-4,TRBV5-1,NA,TGCGCCAGCGGACAGGGACCTCAGTTAGCAACTAATGAAAAACTGTTTTTT,CASGQGPQLATNEKLFF
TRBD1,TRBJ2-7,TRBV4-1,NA,TGCGCCAGCAGCCAACCAAACAGGGGGATGGGCTACGAGCAGTACTTC,CASSQPNRGMGYEQYF
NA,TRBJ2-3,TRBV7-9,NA,TGTGCCAGCAGCGACCCAGTGCTGGGCACAGATACGCAGTATTTT,CASSDPVLGTDTQYF
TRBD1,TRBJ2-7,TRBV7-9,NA,TGTGCCAGCAGCTTAGGGACAGGGATCTCCTACGAGCAGTACTTC,CASSLGTGISYEQYF
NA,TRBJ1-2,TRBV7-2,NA,TGTGCCAGCAGCTTTTACTATGGCTACACCTTC,CASSFYYGYTF
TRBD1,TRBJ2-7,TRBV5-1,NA,TGCGCCAGCAGCTCAACTCCGGGACAGGCTACCTACGAGCAGTACTTC,CASSSTPGQATYEQYF
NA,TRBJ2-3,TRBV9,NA,TGTGCCAGCTGTGAGGGGTTAAGCCCGACAGATACGCAGTATTTT,CASCEGLSPTDTQYF
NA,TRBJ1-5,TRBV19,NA,TGTGCCAGTAGTATAAAGGTAAATCAGCCCCAGCATTTT,CASSIKVNQPQHF
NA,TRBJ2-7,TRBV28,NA,TGTGCCAGCAGTCAACGGACGGGCTACTACTACGAGCAGTACTTC,CASSQRTGYYYEQYF
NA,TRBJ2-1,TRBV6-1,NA,TGTGCCAGCAGTGAAGCCCTCGGGAATGAGCAGTTCTTC,CASSEALGNEQFF
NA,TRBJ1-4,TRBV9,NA,TGTGCCAGCAGCGGGCGCTCCAGGGAAACGGCAACTAATGAAAAACTGTTTTTT,CASSGRSRETATNEKLFF
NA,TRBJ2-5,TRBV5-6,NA,TGTGCCAGCAGCTTGGGGGCGCCGTCAAACTTATACCAAGAGACCCAGTACTTC,CASSLGAPSNLYQETQYF
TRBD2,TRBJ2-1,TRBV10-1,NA,TGCGCCAGCAGTGAGTCAAGACTAGCGGACCGATTGGACAATGAGCAGTTCTTC,CASSESRLADRLDNEQFF
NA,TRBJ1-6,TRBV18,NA,TGTGCCAGCTCACCCCTGAACAGACCCCAGGGAACTTCACCCCTCCACTTT,CASSPLNRPQGTSPLHF
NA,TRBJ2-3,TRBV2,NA,TGTGCCAGGGGGACGGGGATTAGCACAGATACGCAGTATTTT,CARGTGISTDTQYF
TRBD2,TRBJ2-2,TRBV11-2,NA,TGTGCCAGCAGCTCCCAGGGACTAGCGGGAACCGGGGAGCTGTTTTTT,CASSSQGLAGTGELFF
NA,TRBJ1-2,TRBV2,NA,TGTGCCAGCACCCTTCAGGGACCACTGGGCTATGGCTACACCTTC,CASTLQGPLGYGYTF
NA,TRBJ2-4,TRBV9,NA,TGTGCCAGCAGCGTAGGGGACGAAAACATTCAGTACTTC,CASSVGDENIQYF
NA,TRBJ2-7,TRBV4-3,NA,TGCGCCAGCAGCAAACTCTTGGGGTACGAGCAGTACTTC,CASSKLLGYEQYF
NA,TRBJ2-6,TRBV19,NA,TGTGCCAGTATTGACACCTCTGGGGCCAACGTCCTGACTTTC,CASIDTSGANVLTF
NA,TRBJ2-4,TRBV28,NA,TGTGCCAGCAGCTTGGGAGAGTCAATAGCCAAAAACATTCAGTACTTC,CASSLGESIAKNIQYF
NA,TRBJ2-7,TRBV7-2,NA,TGTGCCAGCAGCTTAGGACAGAACTACGAGCAGTACTTC,CASSLGQNYEQYF
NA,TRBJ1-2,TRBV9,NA,TGTGCCAGCAGCGTGACACAGAGAACCTATGGCTACACCTTC,CASSVTQRTYGYTF
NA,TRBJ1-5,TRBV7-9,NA,TGTGCCAGCAGCTTGGGCGGTAGGGGGACGTACGGCAATCAGCCCCAGCATTTT,CASSLGGRGTYGNQPQHF